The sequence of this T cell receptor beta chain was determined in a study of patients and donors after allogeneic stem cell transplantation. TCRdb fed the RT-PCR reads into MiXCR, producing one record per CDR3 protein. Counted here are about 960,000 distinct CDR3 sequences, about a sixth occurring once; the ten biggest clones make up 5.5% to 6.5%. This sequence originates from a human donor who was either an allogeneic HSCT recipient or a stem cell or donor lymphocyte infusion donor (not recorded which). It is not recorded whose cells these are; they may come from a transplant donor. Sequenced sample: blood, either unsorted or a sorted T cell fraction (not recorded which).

In DNA, the CDR3 is TGTGCCACCTCAGAGGGGCTGAAAAAGGACATTCAGTACTTC. It is translated as CATSEGLKKDIQYF. The chain is built from TRBV24-1 and TRBJ2-4; either TRBD1 or TRBD2 may supply D (5 bases each). The V gene's germline CDR1 is KGHDR and CDR2 SFDVKD. There are 14 residues in the CDR3. Trimming left V 9 bases short and J 8 bases short, with 19 bases between.